This T cell receptor (beta chain) was found in a study of vaccination and CD4 T cells after COVID-19. Study summary: In the control cultures, a CEFX pool, an HIV-1 Nef pool, or no peptide was supplied.

By proportion, this clonotype is large. Its target is not known. General study points: Convalescent patients saw a median about 86% of their reactive clones show up only after vaccination.

The Oncomine TCR Beta short-read assay was applied to DNA of cultured CD4+ T cells. Scientists extracted genomic DNA from CD4+ T cells grown in culture. A single record per CDR3 protein comes from TCRdb applying MiXCR to the PCR reads. The sample records around 5,900 distinct CDR3 sequences, around 44% being singletons. The treatment denotes: roughly 11-day PBMC culture with coronavirus spike peptide pools or control peptides (ViraFEST assay). Half the medium was exchanged for fresh IL-2 medium on days 3 and 7. Trimming stripped 0 bases from V and 7 bases from J, with 12 bases between. The CDR3 sequence is 13 residues long. CDR1 is DFQATT and CDR2 is SNEGSKA in the germline V gene (reference sequence).

The receptor was isolated from a human donor who had recovered from COVID-19. The sequenced sample consisted of CD4+ T cells from blood, cultured in vitro. V and J are TRBV20-1 and TRBJ2-5; the D is unclear. CDR3 coding DNA: TGCAGTGCTAGAGATAGGGATTTGGGGACCCAGTACTTC. The encoded protein is CSARDRDLGTQYF.